Listed here are 26 T cell receptor beta chains from one sample, sequenced in a study of T cells in Graves' hyperthyroidism and ophthalmopathy. There were TCR beta CDR3 regions amplified from RNA transcripts. TCR CDR3 underwent first-round RT-PCR with the HTBI primer set. A single record per CDR3 protein comes from TCRdb applying MiXCR to the multiplex PCR reads. Of 450,000 to 650,000 distinct CDR3 sequences in the sample, about 20% were seen once. Material for sequencing was blood. These receptors came from a young man with Graves' hyperthyroidism.

Comment on this clonotype: A much larger clone differs from this one at a single base, so this may be a read error. The chain carries TRBV9 and TRBJ1-2; D is unclear. Germline lookup yields CDR1 SGDLS and CDR2 YYNGEE. V was pared by 0 bases and J by 4 bases, with 13 bases between. This CDR3 has 15 amino acids. As DNA, the CDR3 is TGTGCCAGCAGCGTAGCTGTTACATTAAGCTATGGCTACACCTTC. This sequence encodes CASSVAVTLSYGYTF.

This clonotype appeared many times. J is TRBJ2-7 and V is TRBV27; TRBD1 aligns across 11 bases. V lost 4 bases and J lost 4; bases outside the gene matches: 6. Germline V CDR1 and CDR2: MNHEY, SMNVEV (reference sequence). The CDR3 has 15 amino acids. CDR3 sequence (DNA): TGTGCCAGCAGTTCCTGGACAGGGGGCGGATACGAGCAGTACTTC. This encodes CASSSWTGGGYEQYF.

The chain uses TRBV28 and TRBJ2-7, with D tentatively TRBD2 (6 bases). Germline V gives CDR1 MDHEN, CDR2 SYDVKM. This CDR3 comprises 14 residues. Trimming took 6 bases from V and 7 from J, leaving 19 bases between them. CDR3 protein: CASSPLAGGVEQYF. The CDR3 nucleotides are TGTGCCAGCAGCCCCTTAGCCGGGGGTGTGGAGCAGTACTTC.

This clonotype was detected many times. The junction and the germline gene differ at one end; a read error may be behind it. CDR3 amino acids: CASRTGTGRMNTEASF. CDR3 sequence (DNA): TGTGCCAGCAGAACCGGGACAGGGAGGATGAACACTGAAGCTTCCTTT. The chain carries TRBV2 and TRBJ1-1; TRBD1 matches at 9 bases. The germline gives CDR1 SNHLY, CDR2 FYNNEI. This CDR3 is built from 16 residues.

The V and J genes are TRBV28 and TRBJ1-2; 9 bases line up with TRBD1. The germline V gene has CDR1 MDHEN and CDR2 SYDVKM. The CDR3 is 14 residues long. V lost 6 bases, J lost 8 bases, and 10 bases stayed unmatched. CDR3 coding DNA: TGTGCCAGCAGCCCCGCTGGACAGGGGCGAGGCTACACCTTC. Translating gives CASSPAGQGRGYTF.

Ten or more counts support this clonotype. The genes are TRBV28 and TRBJ2-7; D tentatively fits TRBD1 or TRBD2 (5 bases each). Trimming pared 4 bases from V and 3 bases from J, leaving 10 bases between. CDR3 length: 13 residues. The germline CDR1 and CDR2 sequences are MDHEN and SYDVKM. The CDR3 nucleotides read TGTGCCAGCAGTTACGGGACGGTCTACGAGCAGTACTTC. This translates into CASSYGTVYEQYF.

The V gene is TRBV5-1, the J gene TRBJ2-2; possible D gene TRBD1, 5 bases. The CDR3 consists of 15 residues. CDR1 is SGHRS, CDR2 YFSETQ, per germline. V shed 0 bases and J shed 3 bases, with 9 bases lying between them. CDR3 DNA sequence: TGCGCCAGCAGCTTGGGACAGAAGTACACCGGGGAGCTGTTTTTT. Amino acids: CASSLGQKYTGELFF.

This clonotype was picked up many times. The chain links TRBV6-5 to TRBJ1-1; D unclear. Germline assignment: CDR1 MNHEY and CDR2 SVGAGI. This CDR3 is built from 12 residues. V gave up 9 bases and J gave up 0 bases, with 8 bases separating them. The CDR3 here is CASAGVNTEAFF. The CDR3 coding sequence is TGTGCCAGTGCTGGGGTGAACACTGAAGCTTTCTTT.

This chain uses TRBV2 with TRBJ1-2; D not resolved. This CDR3 contains 11 residues. Germline V lookup: CDR1 SNHLY, CDR2 FYNNEI. Trimming left V 7 bases short and J 3 bases short, with 6 bases between. For the CDR3, the DNA is TGTGCCAGCACGAATTACTATGGCTACACCTTC. As protein: CASTNYYGYTF. The full variable domain, completed using reference TRBV2 and TRBJ1-2, is EPEVTQTPSHQVTQMGQEVILRCVPISNHLYFYWYRQILGQKVEFLVSFYNNEISEKSEIFDDQFSVERPDGSNFTLKIRSTKLEDSAMYFCASTNYYGYTFGSGTRLTVV.

This clonotype was observed a handful of times. V gene TRBV11-1 combines with J gene TRBJ2-2; D possibly corresponds to TRBD2 (6 bases). Germline CDR1 and CDR2: SGHAT and FQDESV (reference sequence). CDR3 length equals 16 residues. The V and J ends lost 7 bases and 6 bases respectively, with 21 bases between them. CDR3 loop: CASTPRGFWEPGELFF. Written as DNA, the CDR3 is TGTGCCAGCACCCCACGGGGGTTTTGGGAGCCCGGGGAGCTGTTTTTT. The full variable domain, with the rest looked up from reference TRBV11-1 and TRBJ2-2, is EAEVAQSPRYKITEKSQAVAFWCDPISGHATLYWYRQILGQGPELLVQFQDESVVDDSQLPKDRFSAERLKGVDSTLKIQPAELGDSAMYLCASTPRGFWEPGELFFGEGSRLTVL.

The chain uses TRBV25-1 and TRBJ2-4; possible D gene TRBD1, 6 bases. V was shortened by 6 bases and J by 2 bases, with 11 bases between the two germline ends. This CDR3 region has 14 residues. Germline V gene lookup returns CDR1 MGHDK and CDR2 SYGVNS. CDR3 nucleotides: TGTGCCAGCAGCATAACAGGGACCAAAAACATTCAGTACTTC. Translated, it gives CASSITGTKNIQYF.

At least ten counts were recorded for this clonotype. One end of the junction does not line up with germline, which may come from a read error. CDR3 amino acids: CASSLGGPNTEAFF. In DNA, the CDR3 is TGTGCCAGCAGTTTGGGGGGGCCGAACACTGAAGCTTTCTTT. This chain links TRBV5-1 with TRBJ1-1; D perhaps matches TRBD1 (6 bases). The CDR3 contains 14 residues. Germline values: CDR1 SGHRS, CDR2 YFSETQ.

This clonotype turned up a few times. CDR3 coding DNA: TGTGCCAGCAGTTCGCGGGGGGGGTTGGGGGCGAATCAGCCCCAGCATTTT. It yields the protein CASSSRGGLGANQPQHF. The chain combines TRBV6-5 with TRBJ1-5; tentatively, D is TRBD1 (6 bases). Trimming pared 4 bases from V and 4 bases from J, leaving 20 bases between. The CDR3 consists of 17 residues. Germline V lookup: CDR1 MNHEY, CDR2 SVGAGI.

There are a few counts of this clonotype. The rearrangement joins TRBV5-1 to TRBJ1-5, with D unclear. The CDR3 totals 14 residues. Deletions cut 0 bases from V and 9 bases from J, with 13 bases between. CDR1 is SGHRS and CDR2 is YFSETQ in the germline V gene. Here the CDR3 reads CASSLGRGGWPQHF. CDR3 coding DNA: TGCGCCAGCAGCTTGGGGAGAGGAGGGTGGCCCCAGCATTTT. Full variable domain (outside the CDR3, taken from reference TRBV5-1 and TRBJ1-5): KAGVTQTPRYLIKTRGQQVTLSCSPISGHRSVSWYQQTPGQGLQFLFEYFSETQRNKGNFPGRFSGRQFSNSRSEMNVSTLELGDSALYLCASSLGRGGWPQHFGDGTRLSIL.

The chain joins TRBV18 to TRBJ1-1; the D gene is possibly TRBD1 (6 bases). Germline lookup yields CDR1 KGHSH and CDR2 LQKENI. Deletions cut 3 bases from V and 4 bases from J, with 12 bases between. There are 14 residues in the CDR3. CDR3 sequence: CASSPQGQATEAFF. CDR3 nucleotide sequence: TGTGCCAGCTCACCTCAGGGGCAGGCCACTGAAGCTTTCTTT.

This clonotype showed up many times. The genes are TRBV5-6 and TRBJ2-5; 10 bases are a match to TRBD2. CDR1 and CDR2 (germline): SGHDT, YYEEEE. The V and J ends lost 6 bases and 5 bases, in that order; junction bases with no gene match: 10. The CDR3 runs 15 residues. CDR3 region: CASNRGLAGAETQYF. The CDR3 nucleotides read TGTGCCAGCAACCGAGGGCTAGCGGGGGCGGAGACCCAGTACTTC.

The chain joins TRBV5-1 to TRBJ2-7; D gene unclear. In germline, CDR1 is SGHRS, CDR2 YFSETQ. Deletions cut 2 bases from V and 2 bases from J, with 20 bases between. The CDR3 covers 17 residues. The CDR3 DNA reads TGCGCCAGCAGCTTAGGGAAGTACTTTCTAGGAACCTACGAGCAGTACTTC. The encoded protein is CASSLGKYFLGTYEQYF.

This chain uses TRBV12-3 or TRBV12-4 with TRBJ2-4; no definite D call. The V end lost 6 bases, the J end lost 7 bases, and 10 bases lay between the germline ends. CDR3 length: 12 amino acids. CDR3 nucleotide sequence: TGTGCCAGCAGGGACCCGGCCAACATTCAGTACTTC. Protein sequence: CASRDPANIQYF.

This clonotype occurred many times. CDR3 sequence: CASSSSIAYGYTF. The CDR3, as DNA: TGTGCCAGCAGTTCATCGATTGCCTATGGCTACACCTTC. The chain joins TRBV6-5 to TRBJ1-2; no reliable D call. The CDR3 runs to 13 residues. Trimming removed 4 bases at V and 4 bases at J, with 10 bases between. The V gene's germline CDR1 is MNHEY and CDR2 SVGAGI.

The chain has TRBV6-1 and TRBJ1-2, with 9 bases that match TRBD1. V lost 9 bases, J lost 9 bases, and 5 bases stayed unmatched. The CDR3 runs to 11 residues. Germline V lookup: CDR1 MNHNS, CDR2 SASEGT. CDR3 sequence (DNA): TGTGCCAGTCAGGGACAGGGCCGCTACACCTTC. This gives the protein CASQGQGRYTF.

V gene TRBV28 combines with J gene TRBJ2-7; D call uncertain. The length of the CDR3 is 12 residues. Trimming took 5 bases from V and 3 from J, leaving 8 bases between them. CDR1 and CDR2 (germline): MDHEN, SYDVKM. CDR3 loop: CASSPPRYEQYF. CDR3 nucleotides: TGTGCCAGCAGTCCGCCCCGCTACGAGCAGTACTTC. The whole variable domain, remainder taken from reference TRBV28 and TRBJ2-7, is DVKVTQSSRYLVKRTGEKVFLECVQDMDHENMFWYRQDPGLGLRLIYFSYDVKMKEKGDIPEGYSVSREKKERFSLILESASTNQTSMYLCASSPPRYEQYFGPGTRLTVT.

This clonotype was detected ten times or more. The V and J genes are TRBV28 and TRBJ1-1; D is possibly TRBD1 (6 bases). This CDR3 spans 15 amino acids. The germline V gene encodes CDR1 MDHEN and CDR2 SYDVKM. The V gene lost 1 base and the J gene lost 0 bases, with 9 bases spanning the gap. The CDR3 spells CASSLSQGLNTEAFF. CDR3 sequence (DNA): TGTGCCAGCAGTTTATCACAGGGATTGAACACTGAAGCTTTCTTT. The entire variable domain, with the rest obtained from reference TRBV28 and TRBJ1-1, is as follows: DVKVTQSSRYLVKRTGEKVFLECVQDMDHENMFWYRQDPGLGLRLIYFSYDVKMKEKGDIPEGYSVSREKKERFSLILESASTNQTSMYLCASSLSQGLNTEAFFGQGTRLTVV.

The chain is built from TRBV11-2 and TRBJ2-7, with D tentatively TRBD2 (5 bases). Trimming cost V 1 base and J 6 bases, with 10 bases left between them. The CDR3 loop spans 13 amino acids. CDR1 is SGHAT and CDR2 is FQNNGV in the germline V gene. The CDR3 region has the DNA TGTGCCAGCAGCTTAGGCCGCGGGTCCGAGCAGTACTTC. This sequence encodes CASSLGRGSEQYF. The variable domain in full, completed from reference TRBV11-2 and TRBJ2-7, reads EAGVAQSPRYKIIEKRQSVAFWCNPISGHATLYWYQQILGQGPKLLIQFQNNGVVDDSQLPKDRFSAERLKGVDSTLKIQPAKLEDSAVYLCASSLGRGSEQYFGPGTRLTVT.

This clonotype was seen many times. The chain joins TRBV5-5 to TRBJ1-1, with D tentatively TRBD1 (5 bases). CDR3 length: 15 residues. V was pared by 1 base and J by 6 bases, with 16 bases between. Germline CDR1 is SGHKS and CDR2 is YYEKEE (reference sequence). The CDR3 reads CASSLQRGASSEAFF. The CDR3 DNA reads TGTGCCAGCAGCTTGCAAAGGGGCGCGAGCTCTGAAGCTTTCTTT.

Regarding this clonotype: The CDR3 ends on some other residue instead of the conserved phenylalanine or tryptophan, so this is likely a read error. V is TRBV12-3 or TRBV12-4 and J is TRBJ1-1, with 8 positions matching TRBD1. This CDR3 contains 14 residues. After removal of 7 bases from V and 3 bases from J, the junction contained 7 bases not matched to a gene. The CDR3 region has the DNA TGTGCCAGCACCCCAGGACAGGGTGACACTGAAGCTTTCCTT. This gives the protein CASTPGQGDTEAFL.

This clonotype appeared many times. The CDR3 end shows no conserved phenylalanine or tryptophan, and so a read error is likely. It is unclear where the CDR3 begins or ends on the DNA, so no DNA is shown, and the CDR3 is as TCRdb lists it. The chain recombines TRBV12-5 with TRBJ1-1; the table's D call TRBD1 went unverified against the DNA. Germline V CDR1 and CDR2: LGHNT, FRNRAP. Termini included, the CDR3 measures 15 amino acids. The CDR3 sequence is CASGLARTGGPMPFL.